Presented here are 14 T cell receptor beta chains from one specimen sequenced in a study of regulatory T cells in long-lasting Graves disease. TCR beta libraries were built with iRepertoire HTBI primers and Arm-PCR of CDR3 regions. TCRdb used MiXCR to reprocess the multiplex PCR reads, holding one entry per CDR3 protein. The sample comprises 370,000 or so distinct CDR3 sequences, about a sixth of which are singletons, and around 21% rests with the top ten. Documented time point: newly diagnosed GD, antithyroid drugs for less than 3 months. The TCR library used RNA extracted from PBMCs. These same records also appear under a second study, on T cells in Graves' hyperthyroidism and ophthalmopathy.

Specimen: peripheral blood mononuclear cells (PBMCs), collected at new diagnosis, from a patient treated with antithyroid drugs. The receptors were sampled from a woman aged 18-29 years with Graves disease.

In its sample, this clonotype was seen many times. The V gene is TRBV10-3, the J gene TRBJ2-7, with D unresolved. V gave up 3 bases and J gave up 1 base, with 4 bases separating them. The CDR3 has 12 residues. Per germline, CDR1 ENHRY and CDR2 SYGVKD. The CDR3 nucleotides read TGTGCCATCAGTGACCGTTCCTACGAGCAGTACTTC. The encoded protein is CAISDRSYEQYF.

This clonotype was observed a few times. V gene TRBV27 combines with J gene TRBJ2-7; D perhaps matches TRBD2 (6 bases). Germline V CDR1 and CDR2: MNHEY, SMNVEV (reference sequence). Between the trimmed V and J ends, which lost 2 bases and 7 bases, there was a span of 15 bases. This CDR3 comprises 14 residues. CDR3 nucleotide sequence: TGTGCCAGCAGTTTACCTGGCGGGGCATCGGAGCAGTACTTC. It specifies CASSLPGGASEQYF.

The chain links TRBV5-1 to TRBJ2-7; D is unclear. The CDR3 has 11 residues. Looked up from germline, CDR1 is SGHRS and CDR2 is YFSETQ. Trimming pared 0 bases from V and 8 bases from J, leaving 6 bases between. CDR3 sequence: CASSLGEKQYF. As DNA, the CDR3 is TGCGCCAGCAGCTTGGGAGAGAAGCAGTACTTC.

This clonotype was seen only once. The chain couples TRBV12-3 or TRBV12-4 to TRBJ1-2; possibly TRBD1 for D (5 bases). CDR3 length: 14 amino acids. Trimming left V 5 bases short and J 3 bases short, with 13 bases between. CDR3 DNA sequence: TGTGCCAGCAGTCGCCGGGACCGACACTATGGCTACACCTTC. This gives the protein CASSRRDRHYGYTF.

As regards this clonotype: One end of the junction is discordant with germline, which a read error may explain. The V gene is TRBV2, the J gene TRBJ2-4; weak D call: TRBD1 (6 bases). Germline V CDR1 and CDR2: SNHLY, FYNNEI. This CDR3 region has 15 residues. CDR3 residues: CASSQDPGQLNIQYF. CDR3 coding DNA: TGCGCCAGCAGCCAAGACCCTGGACAGTTGAACATTCAGTACTTC.

There are many counts of this clonotype. The rearrangement links TRBV11-2 to TRBJ2-2; D might be TRBD1 or TRBD2, each matching 7 bases. Looked up from germline, CDR1 is SGHAT and CDR2 is FQNNGV. Trimming pared 10 bases from V and 5 bases from J, leaving 20 bases between. The CDR3 length is 15 residues. As DNA, the CDR3 is TGTGCCACTCGCCAGGGGGGGGGGAGTACCGGGGAGCTGTTTTTT. It translates to CATRQGGGSTGELFF.

Only a few counts were recorded for this clonotype. This sequence joins TRBV20-1 and TRBJ2-3; 11 bases map to TRBD2. There are 17 residues in the CDR3. Germline values: CDR1 DFQATT, CDR2 SNEGSKA (reference sequence). The J segment lost 5 bases and the V segment lost 1 base, leaving 11 bases of the junction unmatched. The CDR3 nucleotides read TGCAGTGCTAGAGGATCTACTAGCGGGAGTTTGTTAGATACGCAGTATTTT. As protein: CSARGSTSGSLLDTQYF.

There are many counts of this clonotype. The rearrangement uses TRBV27 and TRBJ2-3, with D maybe TRBD2 (5 bases). The V and J ends lost 7 bases and 1 base respectively, with 12 bases between them. The CDR3 is made up of 14 amino acids. In germline, CDR1 is MNHEY, CDR2 SMNVEV (reference sequence). The DNA for the CDR3 is TGTGCCAGCACCACACTAGTCCGCACAGATACGCAGTATTTT. Protein: CASTTLVRTDTQYF.

This clonotype was seen ten or more times. The rearrangement uses TRBV24-1 and TRBJ2-3; 10 nucleotides agree with TRBD1. Germline lookup yields CDR1 KGHDR and CDR2 SFDVKD. J was trimmed by 4 bases and V by 7 bases; bases with no gene match: 10. There are 16 residues in the CDR3. CDR3 loop: CATRGGTGVGPDTQYF. CDR3 bases: TGTGCCACCAGGGGGGGGACAGGGGTAGGTCCAGATACGCAGTATTTT.

About this clonotype itself: The missing conserved phenylalanine or tryptophan at the end of this CDR3 makes a read error likely. J is TRBJ1-1 and V is TRBV3-1, with D possibly matching TRBD1 (6 bases). V was pared by 2 bases and J by 5 bases, with 12 bases between. The V gene's germline CDR1 is LGHDT and CDR2 YNNKEL (reference sequence). CDR3 length: 14 amino acids. CDR3 in DNA: TGTGCCAGCAGCCAATCGGGGGGGCGGACTGAAGCTTTCCTT. It is translated as CASSQSGGRTEAFL.

This clonotype was detected a few times. The junction shows a germline mismatch at one end, possibly a read error. V is TRBV28 and J is TRBJ2-3, with 9 bases lining up with TRBD2. Germline CDR1 is MDHEN and CDR2 is SYDVKM. The CDR3 runs to 12 residues. CDR3 nucleotides: TGTGCCACAGGGACTAGCAGAGATACGCAGTATTTT. As protein: CATGTSRDTQYF.

This clonotype was observed once. A much larger clone lies one base from this, so it may be a read error. The chain carries TRBV6-1 and TRBJ2-2; a possible D gene is TRBD1 (6 bases). This CDR3 spans 15 amino acids. The germline V gene encodes CDR1 MNHNS and CDR2 SASEGT. CDR3 sequence: CAGSARTENTGELFF. CDR3 DNA sequence: TGTGCCGGCAGTGCTAGGACAGAGAACACCGGGGAGCTGTTTTTT.

The chain couples TRBV7-2 to TRBJ2-7, with a weak D call TRBD2 (5 bases). The V and J ends lost 3 bases and 4 bases respectively, with 13 bases between them. The CDR3 contains 14 residues. In germline, CDR1 is SGHTA, CDR2 FQGNSA. This CDR3 reads CASSFREGSYEQYF. Written as DNA, the CDR3 is TGTGCCAGCAGCTTCCGGGAAGGGTCATACGAGCAGTACTTC.

A few counts support this clonotype. A much larger clonotype is one base distant, so this may be a read error. The chain uses TRBV27 and TRBJ2-7, with D maybe TRBD1 (6 bases). In germline, CDR1 is MNHEY, CDR2 SMNVEV (reference sequence). CDR3 size: 14 residues. V was shortened by 4 bases and J by 0 bases, with 10 bases between the two germline ends. CDR3 sequence reads: CASSYRAHSYEQYF. CDR3 bases: TGTGCCAGCAGTTACAGGGCTCACTCCTACGAGCAGTACTTC.